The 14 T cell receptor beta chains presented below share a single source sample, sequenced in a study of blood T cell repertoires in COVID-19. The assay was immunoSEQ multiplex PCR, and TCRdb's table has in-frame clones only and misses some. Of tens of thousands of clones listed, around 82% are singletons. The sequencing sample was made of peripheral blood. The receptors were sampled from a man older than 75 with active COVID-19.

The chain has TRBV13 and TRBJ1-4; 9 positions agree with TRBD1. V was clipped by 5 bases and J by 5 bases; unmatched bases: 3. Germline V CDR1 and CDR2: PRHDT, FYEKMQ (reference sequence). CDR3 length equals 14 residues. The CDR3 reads CASSHGTGNEKLFF. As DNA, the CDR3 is TGTGCCAGCAGCCACGGGACAGGGAATGAAAAACTGTTTTTT.

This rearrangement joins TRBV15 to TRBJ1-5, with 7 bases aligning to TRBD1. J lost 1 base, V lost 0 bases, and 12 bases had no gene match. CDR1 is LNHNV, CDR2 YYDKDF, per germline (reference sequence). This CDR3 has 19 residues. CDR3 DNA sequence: TGTGCCACCAGCAGAGATCTTTCGACAGGGAGTGGGAGCAATCAGCCCCAGCATTTT. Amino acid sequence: CATSRDLSTGSGSNQPQHF. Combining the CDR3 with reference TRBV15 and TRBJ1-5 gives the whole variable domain DAMVIQNPRYQVTQFGKPVTLSCSQTLNHNVMYWYQQKSSQAPKLLFHYYDKDFNNEADTPDNFQSRRPNTSFCFLDIRSPGLGDTAMYLCATSRDLSTGSGSNQPQHFGDGTRLSIL.

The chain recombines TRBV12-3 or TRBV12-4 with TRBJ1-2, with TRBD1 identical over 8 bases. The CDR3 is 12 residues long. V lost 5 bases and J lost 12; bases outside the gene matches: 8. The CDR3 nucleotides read TGTGCCAGCAGTACGGACAGGGCGGCGGACACCTTC. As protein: CASSTDRAADTF.

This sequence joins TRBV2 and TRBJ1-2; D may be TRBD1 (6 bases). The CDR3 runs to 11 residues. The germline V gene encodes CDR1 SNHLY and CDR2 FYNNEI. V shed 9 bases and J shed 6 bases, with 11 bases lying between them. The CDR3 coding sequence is TGTGCCAGGGAAGGGGGAAATGGCTACACCTTC. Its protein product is CAREGGNGYTF.

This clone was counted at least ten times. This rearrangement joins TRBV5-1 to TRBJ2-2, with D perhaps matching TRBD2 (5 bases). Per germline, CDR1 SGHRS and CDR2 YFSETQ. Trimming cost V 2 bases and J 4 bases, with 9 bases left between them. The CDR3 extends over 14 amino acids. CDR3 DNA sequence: TGCGCCAGCAGCTTAGGACGGGGCACCGGGGAGCTGTTTTTT. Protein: CASSLGRGTGELFF.

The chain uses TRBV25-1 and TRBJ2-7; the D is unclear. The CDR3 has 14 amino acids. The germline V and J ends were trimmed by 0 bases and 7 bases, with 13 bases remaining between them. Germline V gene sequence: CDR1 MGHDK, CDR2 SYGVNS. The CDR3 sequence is CASSEYRSEREQYF. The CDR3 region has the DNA TGTGCCAGCAGTGAATATAGGAGCGAGAGAGAGCAGTACTTC.

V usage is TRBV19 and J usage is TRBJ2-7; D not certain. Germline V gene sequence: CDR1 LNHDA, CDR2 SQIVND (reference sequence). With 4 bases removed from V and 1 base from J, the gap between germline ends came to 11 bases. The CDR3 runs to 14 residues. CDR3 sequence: CASSKSVKSYEQYF. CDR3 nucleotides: TGTGCCAGTAGTAAATCAGTAAAGTCCTACGAGCAGTACTTC.

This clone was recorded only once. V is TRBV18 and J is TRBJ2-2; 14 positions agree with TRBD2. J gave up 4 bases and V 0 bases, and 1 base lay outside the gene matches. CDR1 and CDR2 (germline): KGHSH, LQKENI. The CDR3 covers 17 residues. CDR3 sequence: CASSPPGLAGVTGELFF. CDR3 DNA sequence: TGTGCCAGCTCACCACCGGGACTAGCGGGAGTCACCGGGGAGCTGTTTTTT.

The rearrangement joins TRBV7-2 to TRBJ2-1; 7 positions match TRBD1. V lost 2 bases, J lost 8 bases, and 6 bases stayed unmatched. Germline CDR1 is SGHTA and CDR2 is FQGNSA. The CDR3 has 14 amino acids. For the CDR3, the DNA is TGTGCCAGCAGCTTAATGGACAGGAGGTATGAGCAGTTCTTC. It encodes CASSLMDRRYEQFF.

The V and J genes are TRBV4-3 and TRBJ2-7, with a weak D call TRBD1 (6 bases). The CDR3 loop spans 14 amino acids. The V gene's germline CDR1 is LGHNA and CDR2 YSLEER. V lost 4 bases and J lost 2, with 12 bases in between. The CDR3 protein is CASSPQTGAYEQYF. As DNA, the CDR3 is TGCGCCAGCAGCCCCCAGACAGGAGCCTACGAGCAGTACTTC.

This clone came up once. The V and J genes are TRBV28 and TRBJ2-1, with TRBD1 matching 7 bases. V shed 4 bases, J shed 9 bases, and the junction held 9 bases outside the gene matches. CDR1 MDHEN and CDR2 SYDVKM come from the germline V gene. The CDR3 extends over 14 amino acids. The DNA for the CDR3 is TGTGCCAGCAGTTCCTTGGACAGGACCGGTGAGCAGTTCTTC. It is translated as CASSSLDRTGEQFF.

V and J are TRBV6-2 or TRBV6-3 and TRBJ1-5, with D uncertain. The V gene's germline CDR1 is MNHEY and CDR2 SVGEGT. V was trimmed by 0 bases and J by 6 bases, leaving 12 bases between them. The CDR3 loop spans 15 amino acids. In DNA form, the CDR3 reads TGTGCCAGCAGTTACTCGACGGGGTATTCTCAGCCCCAGCATTTT. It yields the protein CASSYSTGYSQPQHF.

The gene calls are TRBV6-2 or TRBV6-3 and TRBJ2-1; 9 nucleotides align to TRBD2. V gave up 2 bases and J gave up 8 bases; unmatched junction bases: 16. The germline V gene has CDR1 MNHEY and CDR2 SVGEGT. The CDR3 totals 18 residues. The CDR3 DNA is TGTGCCAGCAGTTACGAGGCGGGGGGGCTCAGCGGAAGGGATGAGCAGTTCTTC. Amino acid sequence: CASSYEAGGLSGRDEQFF.

CDR3 nucleotides: TGTGCCAGCAGCCAGGGCGCAAGCACTGAAGCTTTCTTT. Protein: CASSQGASTEAFF. The chain links TRBV7-2 to TRBJ1-1; a weak D match, TRBD1 (5 bases). The V and J ends lost 5 bases and 4 bases respectively, with 11 bases between them. This CDR3 comprises 13 residues. Germline V gene lookup returns CDR1 SGHTA and CDR2 FQGNSA.